This T cell receptor beta chain was profiled in a study of cytotoxic CD8 clonotypes in ibrutinib-treated CLL (dated by TCRdb to about 2021). Turning to the overall study: The cohort had about a dozen relapsed/refractory and more than 14 treatment-naive patients; 17 were IGHV unmutated. Partial responses were observed in about 25 patients and complete responses in 2; after a median follow-up of around 68 months, remission was maintained in around 14 patients and progression was observed in some twelve. The response samples were drawn at a median of 12 months into treatment, with a range of roughly 6 to 36 months. On average, each sample had hundreds of thousands of productive templates and more than 75,000 productive rearrangements. Of the 80 to 95 participants in the trial, roughly 25 had longitudinal samples available. Cryopreserved peripheral blood mononuclear cells were collected before treatment, at response, and at either disease progression or sustained remission. Patients were still on ibrutinib when every remission and progressive disease sample was collected.

The CDR3 measures 16 amino acids from cysteine to phenylalanine. Only CDR3 DNA remains: 48 bases, in frame from the first base. For CDR1 and CDR2, the germline V gene lists SGHNT and YENEEA. V is clipped by 1 base and J by 4 bases, and the sequence between their germline boundaries is 14 bases long. Each clonotype received, on average, about 10x coverage in deep resolution sequencing performed on a MiSeq, where the target depth lay between 1 in 1 million and 1 in 200,000 T cells. The immunoSEQ hsTCRB Kit was used to generate TCR beta libraries. Per the original workflow: ImmunoSEQ Data Assistant and ImmunoSEQ Analyzer were used for data analysis, and V, D and J genes were assigned according to IMGT definitions. Clonality was computed as one minus normalized Shannon entropy of productive rearrangement frequencies, ranging from 0 to 1. Only overrepresented clonotypes making up at least 0.05% of each patient's repertoire were included in the public clonotype analysis. Thirteen age-matched healthy donor repertoires from immuneACCESS were used as controls for clonality. In its TCRdb copy, this immuneACCESS table keeps in-frame sequences only and misses some clones. Where compared with another copy, unresolved V genes explain less than half of these, and the others have no known cause. That table is the source of V, J and clone size, and D and trimming were worked out from the DNA. For this sample there are some 350,000 clones; around 66% appear just once. Jointly, the top ten make up roughly 6% of the sample.

The paper's findings and limits, for the study overall: Public clonotypes were rare and either shrank or stayed stable during treatment, and the rise in clonality at ibrutinib response reflected expansion of private clonotypes. Clonality rose at ibrutinib response, remained stable during sustained remission, and dropped back toward baseline at progression. Sustained-remission and progressing patients did not have matched sampling times, and lymph node repertoires were not examined. Baseline clonality was found to be higher than that of age-matched healthy donors and was strongly correlated with circulating CD8+ T-cell counts.

For TCR beta library preparation, approximately 1.8 micrograms of genomic DNA was extracted from cryopreserved PBMCs. High-throughput TCR beta sequencing was performed on longitudinal blood samples from CLL patients receiving ibrutinib monotherapy. The patients took part in an open-label, single-center phase 2 trial of ibrutinib monotherapy. Note on this clone: Its cognate antigen has yet to be identified. Base-call qualities are not available, and no considerably larger clone is one nucleotide away.

The chain joins TRBV11-3 to TRBJ2-1; the D gene is perhaps TRBD2, from 5 matching bases. The sequencing used PBMCs, collected after 36 months of ibrutinib treatment. The receptor comes from a human donor with chronic lymphocytic leukemia. CDR3 sequence: CASSLGRGPPYNEQFF. Here is the DNA: TGTGCCAGCAGCTTAGGCCGCGGGCCCCCTTACAATGAGCAGTTCTTC.